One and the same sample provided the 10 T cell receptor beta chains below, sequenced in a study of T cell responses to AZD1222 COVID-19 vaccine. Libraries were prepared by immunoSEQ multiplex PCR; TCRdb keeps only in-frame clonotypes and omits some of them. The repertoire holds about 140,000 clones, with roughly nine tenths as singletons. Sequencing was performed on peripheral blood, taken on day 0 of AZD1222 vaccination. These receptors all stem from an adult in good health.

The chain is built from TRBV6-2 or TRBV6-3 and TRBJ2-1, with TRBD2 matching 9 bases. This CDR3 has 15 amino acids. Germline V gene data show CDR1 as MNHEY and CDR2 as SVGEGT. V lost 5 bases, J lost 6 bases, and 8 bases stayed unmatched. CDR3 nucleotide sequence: TGTGCCAGCAGTCCAGCGGGAGGCATATTCAATGAGCAGTTCTTC. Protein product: CASSPAGGIFNEQFF.

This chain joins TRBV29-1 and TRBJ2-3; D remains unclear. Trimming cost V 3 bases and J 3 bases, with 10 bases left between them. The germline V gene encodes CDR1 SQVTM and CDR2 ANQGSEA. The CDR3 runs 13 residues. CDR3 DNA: TGCAGCGTTGACACGGCCCGGACAGATACGCAGTATTTT. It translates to CSVDTARTDTQYF.

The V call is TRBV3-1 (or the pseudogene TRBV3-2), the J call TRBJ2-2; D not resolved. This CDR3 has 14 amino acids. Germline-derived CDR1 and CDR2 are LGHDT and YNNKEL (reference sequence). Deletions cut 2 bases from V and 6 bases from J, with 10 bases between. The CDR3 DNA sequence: TGTGCCAGCAGCCAACTTCCGAGGTCCGGGGAGCTGTTTTTT. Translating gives CASSQLPRSGELFF.

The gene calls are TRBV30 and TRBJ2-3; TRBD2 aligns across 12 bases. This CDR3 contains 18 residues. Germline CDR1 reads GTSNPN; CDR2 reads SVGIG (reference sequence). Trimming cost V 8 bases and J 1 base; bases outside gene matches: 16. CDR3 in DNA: TGTGCCGCCGCGGGGGGGCTAGCGGGAGGGCCGGGCACAGATACGCAGTATTTT. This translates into CAAAGGLAGGPGTDTQYF. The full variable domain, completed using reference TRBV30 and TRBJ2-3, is SQTIHQWPATLVQPVGSPLSLECTVEGTSNPNLYWYRQAAGRGLQLLFYSVGIGQISSEVPQNLSASRPQDRQFILSSKKLLLSDSGFYLCAAAGGLAGGPGTDTQYFGPGTRLTVL.

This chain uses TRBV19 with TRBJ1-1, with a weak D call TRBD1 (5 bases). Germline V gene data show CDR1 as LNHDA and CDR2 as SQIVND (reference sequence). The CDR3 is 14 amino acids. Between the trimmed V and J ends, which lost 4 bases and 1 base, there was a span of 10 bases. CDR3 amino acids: CASSTRQTNTEAFF. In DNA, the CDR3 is TGTGCCAGTAGTACCCGACAGACGAACACTGAAGCTTTCTTT.

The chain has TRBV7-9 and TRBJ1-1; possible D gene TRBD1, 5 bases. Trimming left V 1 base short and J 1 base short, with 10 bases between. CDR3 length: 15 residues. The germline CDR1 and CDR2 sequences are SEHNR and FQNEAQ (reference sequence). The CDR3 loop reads CASSLDPGGNTEAFF. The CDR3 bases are TGTGCCAGCAGCTTAGACCCCGGGGGGAACACTGAAGCTTTCTTT.

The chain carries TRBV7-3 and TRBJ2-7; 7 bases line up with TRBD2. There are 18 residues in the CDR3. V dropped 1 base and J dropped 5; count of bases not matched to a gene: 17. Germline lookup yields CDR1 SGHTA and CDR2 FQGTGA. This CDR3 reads CASSLRGMPGGHGDEQYF. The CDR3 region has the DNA TGTGCCAGCAGCTTAAGGGGGATGCCGGGAGGTCACGGGGACGAGCAGTACTTC. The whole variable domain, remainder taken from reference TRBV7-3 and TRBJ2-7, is GAGVSQTPSNKVTEKGKYVELRCDPISGHTALYWYRQSLGQGPEFLIYFQGTGAADDSGLPNDRFFAVRPEGSVSTLKIQRTERGDSAVYLCASSLRGMPGGHGDEQYFGPGTRLTVT.

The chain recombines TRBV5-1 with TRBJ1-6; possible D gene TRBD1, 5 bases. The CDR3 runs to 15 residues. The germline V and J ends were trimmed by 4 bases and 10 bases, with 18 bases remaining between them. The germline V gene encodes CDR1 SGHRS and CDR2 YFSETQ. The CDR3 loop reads CASSTTAGATSPLHF. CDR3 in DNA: TGCGCCAGCAGCACGACTGCCGGGGCAACCTCACCCCTCCACTTT. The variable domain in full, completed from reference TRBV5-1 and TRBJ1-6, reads KAGVTQTPRYLIKTRGQQVTLSCSPISGHRSVSWYQQTPGQGLQFLFEYFSETQRNKGNFPGRFSGRQFSNSRSEMNVSTLELGDSALYLCASSTTAGATSPLHFGNGTRLTVT.

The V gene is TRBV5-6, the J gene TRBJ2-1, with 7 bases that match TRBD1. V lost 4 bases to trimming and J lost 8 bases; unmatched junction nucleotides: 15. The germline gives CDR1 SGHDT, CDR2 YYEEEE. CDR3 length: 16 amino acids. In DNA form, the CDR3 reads TGTGCCAGCAGCCCGAGGACAGGCGGCATCGTCCATGAGCAGTTCTTC. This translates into CASSPRTGGIVHEQFF.

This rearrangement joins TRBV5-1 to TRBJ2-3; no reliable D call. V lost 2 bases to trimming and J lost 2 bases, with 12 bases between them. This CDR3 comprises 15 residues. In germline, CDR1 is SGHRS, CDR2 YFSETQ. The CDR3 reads CASSFTEPHTDTQYF. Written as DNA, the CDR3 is TGCGCCAGCAGCTTCACGGAACCACACACAGATACGCAGTATTTT. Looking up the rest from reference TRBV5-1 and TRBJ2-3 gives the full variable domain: KAGVTQTPRYLIKTRGQQVTLSCSPISGHRSVSWYQQTPGQGLQFLFEYFSETQRNKGNFPGRFSGRQFSNSRSEMNVSTLELGDSALYLCASSFTEPHTDTQYFGPGTRLTVL.